This T cell receptor (beta chain) was documented in a study of T-cell memory formation after mild COVID-19. At the level of the study: There were largely donor-specific TCR clusters. Study results and limitations: Nothing confirmed that second-wave clones peaking on day 37 were specific for SARS-CoV-2.

This clonotype was detected only a few times. Its target is unknown. Trimming left V 3 bases short and J 6 bases short, with 11 bases between. The CDR3 extends over 14 amino acids. 5'RACE with constant-segment primers yielded barcoded, UMI-tagged TCR alpha and TCR beta cDNA libraries. Using its own MiXCR run on the 5' RACE reads, TCRdb lists one record per CDR3 protein. The sample has roughly 320,000 distinct CDR3 sequences, 25% to 30% seen once. Sequencing was performed on PBMCs or a T cell subset sorted from them (not recorded which). The chain recombines TRBV12-3 or TRBV12-4 with TRBJ2-2, with D possibly matching TRBD2 (6 bases). The origin of this receptor is an adult woman who had mild COVID-19 (a few samples of this study predate the infection). Cell type and time point are not known. In nucleotides, the CDR3 is TGTGCCAGCAGTTTGGGGTGGGAGGCCGGGGAGCTGTTTTTT. It encodes CASSLGWEAGELFF.